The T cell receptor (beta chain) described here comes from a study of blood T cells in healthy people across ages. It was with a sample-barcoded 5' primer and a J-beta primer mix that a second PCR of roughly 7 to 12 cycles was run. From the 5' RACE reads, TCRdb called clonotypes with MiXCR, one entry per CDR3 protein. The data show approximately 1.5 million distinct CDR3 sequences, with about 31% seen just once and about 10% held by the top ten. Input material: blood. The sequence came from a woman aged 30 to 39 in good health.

The CDR3 loop is CSEGGGGDYGELFF. The CDR3 DNA reads as TGCAGTGAGGGAGGAGGGGGCGATTACGGGGAGCTGTTTTTT. The chain has TRBV20-1 and TRBJ2-2; D possibly corresponds to TRBD1 (7 bases). The germline V gene encodes CDR1 DFQATT and CDR2 SNEGSKA (reference sequence). Trimming stripped 7 bases from V and 7 bases from J, with 19 bases between. The CDR3 spans 14 residues.